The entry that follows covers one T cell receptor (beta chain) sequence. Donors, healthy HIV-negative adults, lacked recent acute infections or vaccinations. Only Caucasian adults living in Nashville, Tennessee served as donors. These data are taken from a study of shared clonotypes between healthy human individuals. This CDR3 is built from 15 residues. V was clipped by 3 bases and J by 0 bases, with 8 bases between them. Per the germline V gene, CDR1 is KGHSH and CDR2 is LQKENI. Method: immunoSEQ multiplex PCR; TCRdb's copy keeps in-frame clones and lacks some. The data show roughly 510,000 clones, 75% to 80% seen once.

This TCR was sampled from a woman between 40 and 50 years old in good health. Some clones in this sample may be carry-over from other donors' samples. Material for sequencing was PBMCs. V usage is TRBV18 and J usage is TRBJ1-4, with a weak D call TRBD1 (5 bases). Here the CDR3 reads CASSPTEATNEKLFF. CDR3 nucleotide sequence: TGTGCCAGCTCACCGACAGAAGCAACTAATGAAAAACTGTTTTTT.